The 2 T cell receptor beta chains below all came from one sample that was sequenced in a study of blood T cell repertoires in COVID-19. This table comes from immunoSEQ multiplex PCR, and its TCRdb copy is limited to in-frame clones, with some not included. The sample includes 85,000 or so clones, about four fifths of them seen just once. The sequenced material came from peripheral blood. Receptor source: a man older than 75 with acute or convalescent COVID-19.

V gene TRBV18 combines with J gene TRBJ1-4, with unresolved D. Germline values: CDR1 KGHSH, CDR2 LQKENI. V dropped 0 bases and J dropped 5 bases, with 10 bases sitting between them. The CDR3 loop spans 15 amino acids. CDR3 DNA: TGTGCCAGCTCACCACCGAACGCAGTCAATGAAAAACTGTTTTTT. It encodes CASSPPNAVNEKLFF.

The chain recombines TRBV6-2 or TRBV6-3 with TRBJ1-5, with 7 positions matching TRBD1. CDR1 is MNHEY and CDR2 is SVGEGT in the germline V gene. V shed 4 bases, J shed 4 bases, and the junction held 10 bases outside the gene matches. The CDR3 is 16 residues long. In DNA form, the CDR3 reads TGTGCCAGCAGTTGGGACAGTCACAGATGGAATCAGCCCCAGCATTTT. Its translation is CASSWDSHRWNQPQHF.